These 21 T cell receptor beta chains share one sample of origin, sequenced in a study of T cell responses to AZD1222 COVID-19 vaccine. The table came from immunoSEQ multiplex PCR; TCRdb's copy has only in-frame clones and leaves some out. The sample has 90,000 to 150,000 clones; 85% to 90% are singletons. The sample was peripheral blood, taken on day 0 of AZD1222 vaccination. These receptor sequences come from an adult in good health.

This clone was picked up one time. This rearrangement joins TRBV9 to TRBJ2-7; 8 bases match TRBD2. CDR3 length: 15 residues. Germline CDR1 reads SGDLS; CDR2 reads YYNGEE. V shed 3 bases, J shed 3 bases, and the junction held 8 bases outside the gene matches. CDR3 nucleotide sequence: TGTGCCAGCAGCGCGAATATCGGGACTAGCTACGAGCAGTACTTC. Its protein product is CASSANIGTSYEQYF.

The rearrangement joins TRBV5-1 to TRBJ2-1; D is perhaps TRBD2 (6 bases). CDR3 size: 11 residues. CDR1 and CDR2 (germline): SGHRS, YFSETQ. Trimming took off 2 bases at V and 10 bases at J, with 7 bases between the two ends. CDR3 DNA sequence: TGCGCCAGCAGCTTCGGGGGAGAGCAGTTCTTC. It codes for CASSFGGEQFF.

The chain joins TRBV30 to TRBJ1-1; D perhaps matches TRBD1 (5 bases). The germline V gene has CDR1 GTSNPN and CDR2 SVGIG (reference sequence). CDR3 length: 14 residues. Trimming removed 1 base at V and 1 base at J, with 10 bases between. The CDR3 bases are TGTGCCTGGAGTGCTGGGGACCCGAACACTGAAGCTTTCTTT. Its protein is CAWSAGDPNTEAFF.

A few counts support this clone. CDR3 bases: TGTGCCAGCACCCTCCCCACGGGGGGGATCAATGAAAAACTGTTTTTT. This gives the protein CASTLPTGGINEKLFF. The genes are TRBV5-5 and TRBJ1-4, with a weak D call TRBD1 (5 bases). V was trimmed by 6 bases and J by 5 bases, leaving 20 bases between them. Germline CDR1 SGHKS, CDR2 YYEKEE (reference sequence). The CDR3 extends over 16 amino acids.

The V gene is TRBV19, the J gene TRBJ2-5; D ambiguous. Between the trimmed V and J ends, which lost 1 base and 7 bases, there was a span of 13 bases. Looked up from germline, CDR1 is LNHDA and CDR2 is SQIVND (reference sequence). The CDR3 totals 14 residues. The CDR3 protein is CASSIVPHVGTQYF. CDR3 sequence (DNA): TGTGCCAGTAGTATAGTCCCACATGTGGGGACCCAGTACTTC.

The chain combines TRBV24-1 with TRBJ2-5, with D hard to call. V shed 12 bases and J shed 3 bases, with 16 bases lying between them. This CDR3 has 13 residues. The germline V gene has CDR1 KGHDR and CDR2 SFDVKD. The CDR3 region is CAPSTYLKETQYF. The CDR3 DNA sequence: TGTGCCCCCTCCACGTACCTGAAAGAGACCCAGTACTTC.

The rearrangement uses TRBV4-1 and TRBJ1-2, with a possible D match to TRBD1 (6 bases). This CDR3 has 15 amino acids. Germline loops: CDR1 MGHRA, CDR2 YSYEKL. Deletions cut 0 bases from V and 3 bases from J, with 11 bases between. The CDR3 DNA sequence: TGCGCCAGCAGCCAAGATCTGACAGGATACTATGGCTACACCTTC. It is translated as CASSQDLTGYYGYTF.

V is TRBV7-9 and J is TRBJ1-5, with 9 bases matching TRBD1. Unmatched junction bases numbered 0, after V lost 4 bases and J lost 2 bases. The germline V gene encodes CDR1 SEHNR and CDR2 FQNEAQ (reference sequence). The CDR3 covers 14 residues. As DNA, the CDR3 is TGTGCCAGCAGCTGGGACAGGGGCAATCAGCCCCAGCATTTT. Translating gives CASSWDRGNQPQHF.

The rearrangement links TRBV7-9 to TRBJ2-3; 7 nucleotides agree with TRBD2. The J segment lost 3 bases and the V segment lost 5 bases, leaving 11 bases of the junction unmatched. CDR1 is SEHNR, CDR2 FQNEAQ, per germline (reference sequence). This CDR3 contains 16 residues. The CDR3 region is CASSVRGGGLTDTQYF. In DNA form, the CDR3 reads TGTGCCAGCAGCGTACGCGGGGGAGGTTTAACAGATACGCAGTATTTT.

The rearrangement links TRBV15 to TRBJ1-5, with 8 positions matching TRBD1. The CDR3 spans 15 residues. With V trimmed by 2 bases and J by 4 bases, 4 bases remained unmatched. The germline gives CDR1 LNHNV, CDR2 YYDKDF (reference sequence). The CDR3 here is CATSRFQGANQPQHF. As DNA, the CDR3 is TGTGCCACCAGCAGATTCCAGGGGGCAAATCAGCCCCAGCATTTT.

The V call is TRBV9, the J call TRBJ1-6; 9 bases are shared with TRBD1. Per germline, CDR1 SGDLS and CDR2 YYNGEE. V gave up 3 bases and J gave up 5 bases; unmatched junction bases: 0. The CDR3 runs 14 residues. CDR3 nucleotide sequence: TGTGCCAGCAGCGGGACAGGGGATAATTCACCCCTCCACTTT. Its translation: CASSGTGDNSPLHF.

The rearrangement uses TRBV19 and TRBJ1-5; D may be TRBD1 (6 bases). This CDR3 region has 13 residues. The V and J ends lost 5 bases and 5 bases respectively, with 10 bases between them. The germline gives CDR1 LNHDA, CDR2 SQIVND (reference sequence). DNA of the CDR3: TGTGCCAGTAGTTCACAGGGAGATCAGCCCCAGCATTTT. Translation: CASSSQGDQPQHF. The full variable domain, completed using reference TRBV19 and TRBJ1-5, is DGGITQSPKYLFRKEGQNVTLSCEQNLNHDAMYWYRQDPGQGLRLIYYSQIVNDFQKGDIAEGYSVSREKKESFPLTVTSAQKNPTAFYLCASSSQGDQPQHFGDGTRLSIL.

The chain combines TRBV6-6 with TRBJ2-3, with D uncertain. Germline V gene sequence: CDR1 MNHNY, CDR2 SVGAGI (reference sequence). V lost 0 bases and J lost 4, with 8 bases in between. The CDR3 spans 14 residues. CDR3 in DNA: TGTGCCAGCAGTTACTCCAGTGGGCCAGATACGCAGTATTTT. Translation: CASSYSSGPDTQYF.

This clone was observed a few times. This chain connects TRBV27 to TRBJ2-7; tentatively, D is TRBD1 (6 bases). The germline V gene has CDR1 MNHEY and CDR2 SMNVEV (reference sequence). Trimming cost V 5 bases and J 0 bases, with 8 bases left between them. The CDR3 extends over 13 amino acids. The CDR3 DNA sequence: TGTGCCAGCAGTCTACAGGGCTCCTACGAGCAGTACTTC. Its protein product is CASSLQGSYEQYF.

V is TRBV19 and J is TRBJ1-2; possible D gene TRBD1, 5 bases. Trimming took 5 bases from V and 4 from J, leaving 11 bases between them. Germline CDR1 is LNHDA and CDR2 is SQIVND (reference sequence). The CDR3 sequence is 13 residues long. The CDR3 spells CASSADKGYGYTF. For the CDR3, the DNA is TGTGCCAGTAGTGCGGACAAAGGCTATGGCTACACCTTC. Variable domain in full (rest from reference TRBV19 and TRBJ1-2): DGGITQSPKYLFRKEGQNVTLSCEQNLNHDAMYWYRQDPGQGLRLIYYSQIVNDFQKGDIAEGYSVSREKKESFPLTVTSAQKNPTAFYLCASSADKGYGYTFGSGTRLTVV.

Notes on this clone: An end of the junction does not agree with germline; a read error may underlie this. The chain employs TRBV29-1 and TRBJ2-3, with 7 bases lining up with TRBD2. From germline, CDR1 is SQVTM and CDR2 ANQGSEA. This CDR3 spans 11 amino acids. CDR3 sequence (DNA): TGCAGCGTCACCGGGACTAACCTCCTTGATTTT. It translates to CSVTGTNLLDF.

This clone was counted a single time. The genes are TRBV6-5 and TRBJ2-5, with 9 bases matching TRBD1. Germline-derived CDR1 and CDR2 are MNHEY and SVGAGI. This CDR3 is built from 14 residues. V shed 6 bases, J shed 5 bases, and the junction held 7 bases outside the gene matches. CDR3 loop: CASRPTGGSETQYF. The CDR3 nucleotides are TGTGCCAGCAGACCGACAGGGGGTAGTGAGACCCAGTACTTC.

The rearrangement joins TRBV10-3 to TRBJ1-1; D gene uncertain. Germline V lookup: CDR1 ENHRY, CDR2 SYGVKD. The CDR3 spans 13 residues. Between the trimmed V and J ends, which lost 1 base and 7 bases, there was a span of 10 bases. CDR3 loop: CAISEFPTVEAFF. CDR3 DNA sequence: TGTGCCATCAGTGAGTTTCCGACGGTTGAAGCTTTCTTT.

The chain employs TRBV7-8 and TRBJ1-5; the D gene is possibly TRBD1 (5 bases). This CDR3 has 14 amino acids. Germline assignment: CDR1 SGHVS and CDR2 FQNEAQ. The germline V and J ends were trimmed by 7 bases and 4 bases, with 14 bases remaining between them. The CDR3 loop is CASTPGTANQPQHF. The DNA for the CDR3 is TGTGCCAGCACCCCCGGGACGGCGAATCAGCCCCAGCATTTT.

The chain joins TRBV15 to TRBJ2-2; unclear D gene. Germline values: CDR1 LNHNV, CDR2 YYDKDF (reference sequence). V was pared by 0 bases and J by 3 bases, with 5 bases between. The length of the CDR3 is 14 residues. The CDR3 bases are TGTGCCACCAGCAGAGATCGTTACACCGGGGAGCTGTTTTTT. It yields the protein CATSRDRYTGELFF.

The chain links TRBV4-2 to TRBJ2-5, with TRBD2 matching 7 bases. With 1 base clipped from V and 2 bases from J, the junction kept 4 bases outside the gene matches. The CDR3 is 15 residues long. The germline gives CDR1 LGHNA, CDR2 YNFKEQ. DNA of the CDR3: TGTGCCAGCAGCCAAGGAGCGGGGCCGCAAGAGACCCAGTACTTC. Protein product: CASSQGAGPQETQYF.